This is a list of T cell receptor beta chains from one sample in a study of early T cells in non-severe SARS-CoV-2 infection. TCRdb re-called the 5' RACE reads with MiXCR, one entry per CDR3 protein. This repertoire shows tens of thousands of distinct CDR3 sequences, around 6.9% found once; its top ten account for roughly 5%. The sample was whole blood. The receptor source for this set is an adult who was a healthcare worker with PCR-confirmed SARS-CoV-2 infection or an uninfected control (not recorded which). CDR3s include the opening cysteine and the closing phenylalanine or tryptophan. The D gene is left open where the match is weak. Clone size appears in some rows only: once, few, many, or a class for an expanded clone.

TRBD1	16	TRBV7-9	many	TRBJ2-6	TGTGCCAGCAGCCGGACAGGGGGATCTGGGGCCAACGTCCTGACTTTC	CASSRTGGSGANVLTF
-	14	TRBV3-1	-	TRBJ1-3	TGTGCCAGCAGCCCCGAAAGCTCTGGAAACACCATATATTTT	CASSPESSGNTIYF
-	13	TRBV12-3/TRBV12-4	many	TRBJ1-2	TGTGCCAGCAGATCGGACAGAAGCAATGGCTACACCTTC	CASRSDRSNGYTF
-	16	TRBV18	many	TRBJ2-2	TGTGCCAGCTCACCCAGGCCAGGCGAGAACACCGGGGAGCTGTTTTTT	CASSPRPGENTGELFF
-	15	TRBV28	many	TRBJ1-2	TGTGCCAGCAGTCCGACAGGCAGAGCTAACTATGGCTACACCTTC	CASSPTGRANYGYTF
-	11	TRBV30	many	TRBJ2-7	TGTGCCTGGAGTGTAGGGAACGAGCAGTACTTC	CAWSVGNEQYF
-	13	TRBV7-9	-	TRBJ1-1	TGTGCCAGCAGCTTAGAAGGACGGATTGAAGCTTTCTTT	CASSLEGRIEAFF
-	15	TRBV12-3/TRBV12-4	-	TRBJ1-1	TGTGCCAGCAGTTTGGTGGGGAACATGAACACTGAAGCTTTCTTT	CASSLVGNMNTEAFF
TRBD1	17	TRBV20-1	many	TRBJ2-3	TGCAGTGCTCCTCGTACCGGGACAGGGGGCTACACAGATACGCAGTATTTT	CSAPRTGTGGYTDTQYF
TRBD1	13	TRBV2	few	TRBJ1-2	TGTGCCAGCCTCGACAGGGGTAACTATGGCTACACCTTC	CASLDRGNYGYTF
-	9	TRBV29-1	few	TRBJ2-1	TGCAGCGTAGACCCTGGGGGGTTCTTC	CSVDPGGFF
TRBD1	18	TRBV11-2	-	TRBJ2-6	TGTGCCAGCAGCCCCATGTTGGGACAGTACTCTGGGGCCAACGTCCTGACTTTC	CASSPMLGQYSGANVLTF
TRBD2	17	TRBV4-1	few	TRBJ2-1	TGCGCCAGCAGCCCAGGACTAGCGGGGGGGCCTGTCAATGAGCAGTTCTTC	CASSPGLAGGPVNEQFF
-	16	TRBV18	few	TRBJ1-1	TGTGCCAGCTCCCTCCCATTCGGCGGCAGGAACACTGAAGCTTTCTTT	CASSLPFGGRNTEAFF
TRBD2	18	TRBV4-2	few	TRBJ2-2	TGTGCCAGCAGCCTTGGGACTAGCGGGGGCCCGAACACCGGGGAGCTGTTTTTT	CASSLGTSGGPNTGELFF
-	13	TRBV11-3	-	TRBJ2-1	TGTGCCAGCAGCTTAGAACAGGGCAATGAGCAGTTCTTC	CASSLEQGNEQFF
TRBD1	13	TRBV20-1	-	TRBJ2-5	TGCAGTGCAATGGACAGGGGGAGAGAGATCCAGTACTTC	CSAMDRGREIQYF
-	15	TRBV9	-	TRBJ2-7	TGTGCCAGCAGCCCGACAGGCTCTAGCTCCTACGAGCAGTACTTC	CASSPTGSSSYEQYF
-	13	TRBV11-2	many	TRBJ2-3	TGTGCCAGCAGCTTAGATACAGGGGATACGCAGTATTTT	CASSLDTGDTQYF
-	15	TRBV3-1	few	TRBJ1-6	TGTGCCAGCAGCCAAGTCCCAGGAGATAATTCACCCCTCCACTTT	CASSQVPGDNSPLHF
-	13	TRBV7-2	many	TRBJ2-5	TGTGCCAGCAGCCCCCCTGGGATGCTGCCCCAGTACTTC	CASSPPGMLPQYF
-	15	TRBV7-9	few	TRBJ2-7	TGTGCCAGCAGCTTAGAGTCGGACTGGTCCTACGAGCAGTACTTC	CASSLESDWSYEQYF
TRBD1	16	TRBV7-2	few	TRBJ1-2	TGTGCCAGCAGCCGGGACAGGGAGACGAGTAACTATGGCTACACCTTC	CASSRDRETSNYGYTF
TRBD2	18	TRBV11-2	-	TRBJ2-3	TGTGCCAGCAGCGGGGAGAGTAGCGGGGGGGCCAGGGCAGATACGCAGTATTTT	CASSGESSGGARADTQYF
-	12	TRBV19	-	TRBJ2-7	TGTGCCAGTAGGTCCGATAGCCTGGAGCAGTACTTC	CASRSDSLEQYF
TRBD1	13	TRBV28	few	TRBJ1-2	TGTGCCAGCAGTGCCGGGACAGCGGGTGGCTACACCTTC	CASSAGTAGGYTF
-	14	TRBV11-1	-	TRBJ2-3	TGTGCCAGCAGCTTTACGGGGGGCCTGGATACGCAGTATTTT	CASSFTGGLDTQYF
TRBD2	16	TRBV27	-	TRBJ2-5	TGTGCCAGCAGTTTCACTAGCGGACGGTACCAAGAGACCCAGTACTTC	CASSFTSGRYQETQYF
-	13	TRBV19	many	TRBJ2-6	TGTGCCAGTAGCCCTACCGGGGCCAACGTCCTGACTTTC	CASSPTGANVLTF
-	16	TRBV12-3/TRBV12-4	few	TRBJ2-7	TGTGCCAGCAGTTTCCCTCAGACGGGACGACCCTACGAGCAGTACTTC	CASSFPQTGRPYEQYF
-	14	TRBV27	many	TRBJ2-1	TGTGCCAGCAGTGAGTTGGGAAAATTATATGAGCAGTTCTTC	CASSELGKLYEQFF
TRBD2	15	TRBV11-2	few	TRBJ2-7	TGTGCCAGCAGCTTGTTGCGGGGGGGCACCTACGAGCAGTACTTC	CASSLLRGGTYEQYF
-	13	TRBV5-5	many	TRBJ2-3	TGTGCCAGCAGCTTGGGGGCCGCAGATACGCAGTATTTT	CASSLGAADTQYF
TRBD2	16	TRBV6-6	many	TRBJ2-5	TGTGCCAGCACTACTAGCGGGGTGGGTCCCCAAGAGACCCAGTACTTC	CASTTSGVGPQETQYF
TRBD1	14	TRBV7-9	-	TRBJ2-7	TGTGCCAGCAGCCCCGACAGGGTTCCGTACGAGCAGTACTTC	CASSPDRVPYEQYF
-	16	TRBV5-4	-	TRBJ2-2	TGTGCCAGCAGCACGGACCAGACATGGGGCACCGGGGAGCTGTTTTTT	CASSTDQTWGTGELFF
-	12	TRBV13	many	TRBJ1-5	TGTGCCAGCAGCATGGGGGGGGAGGCCCAGCATTTT	CASSMGGEAQHF
-	12	TRBV12-3/TRBV12-4	many	TRBJ2-1	TGTGCCAGCAGTCTTGGACCCAGTGGCGGTTTCTTC	CASSLGPSGGFF
TRBD1	14	TRBV6-6	many	TRBJ1-2	TGTGCCAGCAGTTCCGGACAGGCCGGGCGCGGCTACACCTTC	CASSSGQAGRGYTF
-	16	TRBV29-1	-	TRBJ1-1	TGCAGCGCCCTTGCCACCCGGGGGGGGTCGAACACTGAAGCTTTCTTT	CSALATRGGSNTEAFF
-	13	TRBV5-5	many	TRBJ2-3	TGTGCCAGCAGCTTGGTGGGGGGAGATACGCAGTATTTT	CASSLVGGDTQYF
-	14	TRBV2	many	TRBJ2-3	TGTGCCAGCTCCGGGGAGGGGGCTGGGGATACGCAGTATTTT	CASSGEGAGDTQYF
-	14	TRBV12-3/TRBV12-4	medium-sized	TRBJ2-5	TGTGCCAGCAGTCCCGATTCAGGGGAAGAGACCCAGTACTTC	CASSPDSGEETQYF
-	13	TRBV11-2	many	TRBJ2-1	TGTGCCAGCAGCTCGACAGCGAACGATGAGCAGTTCTTC	CASSSTANDEQFF
TRBD1	16	TRBV3-1	-	TRBJ2-3	TGTGCCAGCAGCGAAGACAGGGGATATGCCACAGATACGCAGTATTTT	CASSEDRGYATDTQYF
TRBD2	14	TRBV6-2/TRBV6-3	-	TRBJ2-3	TGTGCCAGCAGTCTAGCGGTGCTCACAGATACGCAGTATTTT	CASSLAVLTDTQYF
TRBD1	15	TRBV7-2	few	TRBJ1-6	TGTGCCAGCAGCGCCGGACAGGGTTTTGATTCACCCCTCCACTTT	CASSAGQGFDSPLHF
-	15	TRBV15	-	TRBJ2-5	TGTGCCACCAGCAGAGATCGGTCAGCCGAGGGGACCCAGTACTTC	CATSRDRSAEGTQYF
-	14	TRBV5-1	-	TRBJ1-1	TGCGCCAGCAGTACTGCTACCCGCGGCACTGAAGCTTTCTTT	CASSTATRGTEAFF
-	12	TRBV6-2/TRBV6-3	-	TRBJ2-1	TGTGCCAGCAGTTATTGGGAAAACGAGCAGTTCTTC	CASSYWENEQFF
TRBD1	16	TRBV7-9	few	TRBJ1-1	TGTGCCAGCAGCCAGGGACAGATAGCGTACGGCACTGAAGCTTTCTTT	CASSQGQIAYGTEAFF
-	12	TRBV9	-	TRBJ2-1	TGTGCCAGCAGCGTAAGCCGGGGAGAGCAGTTCTTC	CASSVSRGEQFF
-	16	TRBV5-6	few	TRBJ1-5	TGTGCCAGCAGCCATTTCCAATTCGGGCGCAATCAGCCCCAGCATTTT	CASSHFQFGRNQPQHF
TRBD2	18	TRBV3-1	-	TRBJ2-3	TGTGCCAGCAGCCAGCTACTACCGGGACTAGCAATCACAGATACGCAGTATTTT	CASSQLLPGLAITDTQYF
-	14	TRBV5-1	-	TRBJ1-1	TGCGCCAGCAGCTTGGTCAATCTTAACACTGAAGCTTTCTTT	CASSLVNLNTEAFF